These T cell receptor beta chains were read from a single sample in a study of STAT5B mutations in CD4+ large granular lymphocyte leukemia. Method: immunoSEQ multiplex PCR; TCRdb's copy keeps in-frame clones and lacks some. The data contain around 27,000 clones, 70% to 75% of them singletons. The sample consisted of CD4+ T cells from blood buffy coats. These receptors were obtained from a human donor in good health. The CDR3 runs from the conserved cysteine through the conserved F or W. Each record gives: clone size, D gene, V gene, J gene, CDR3 DNA, CDR3 protein. The D gene is left open where the match is weak. Rows may omit the clone size; those that give it use once, few, many or a size class.

few,.,TRBV28,TRBJ1-1,TGTGCCTCGACCCGTTCTAGGAACACTGAAGCTTTCTTT,CASTRSRNTEAFF
.,.,TRBV20-1,TRBJ1-5,TGCAGTGATCTAAGGGAATTTCAGCATTTT,CSDLREFQHF
few,TRBD1,TRBV7-3,TRBJ2-3,TGTGCCAGCAGCTCACAGGGGGCAGATACGCAGTATTTT,CASSSQGADTQYF
.,.,TRBV9,TRBJ1-3,TGTGCCAGCAGCGTAGAAGGGATGGGGCTCTCTGGAAACACCATATATTTT,CASSVEGMGLSGNTIYF
.,.,TRBV28,TRBJ1-2,TGTGCCAGCAGTTCGGACAGAAGAGGCTACACCTTC,CASSSDRRGYTF
few,.,TRBV10-1,TRBJ2-5,TGCGCCAGCAGTGACCGGGACTCTGGCAAGGGGACCCAGTACTTC,CASSDRDSGKGTQYF
.,.,TRBV27,TRBJ1-2,TGTGCCAGCAGTTTACAGGGGTTAGCTAACTATGGCTACACCTTC,CASSLQGLANYGYTF
.,.,TRBV6-5,TRBJ2-4,TGTGCCAGCAGTTACGGTCTAGCCAAAAACATTCAGTACTTC,CASSYGLAKNIQYF
.,.,TRBV27,TRBJ2-7,TGTGCCAGCAGAGATCGTTACGAGCAGTACTTC,CASRDRYEQYF
.,.,TRBV7-8,TRBJ2-5,TGTGCCAGCAGCTTACAGGGGTTGGAGACCCAGTACTTC,CASSLQGLETQYF
.,.,TRBV29-1,TRBJ2-1,TGCGCGGCCTGGGACAATGAGCAGTTCTTC,CAAWDNEQFF
.,.,TRBV15,TRBJ2-1,TGTGCCACCAGCAGGAATAATGAGCAGTTCTTC,CATSRNNEQFF
.,TRBD2,TRBV28,TRBJ2-5,TGTGCCAGCGGCGGGGATGGCCTTGCGGGAGGTCGAGAGACCCAGTACTTC,CASGGDGLAGGRETQYF
.,TRBD1,TRBV6-1,TRBJ2-7,TGTGCCAGCAGTGAAGGGGGACAGCGAACCTACGAGCAGTACTTC,CASSEGGQRTYEQYF
.,.,TRBV7-9,TRBJ2-7,TGTGCCAGCAGCAGGGATTCGGCCACCTACGAGCAGTACTTC,CASSRDSATYEQYF